This passage covers 16 T cell receptor beta chains from one sample sequenced in a study of blood T cell repertoires in COVID-19. Profiling relied on immunoSEQ multiplex PCR, and the TCRdb table lists in-frame clones only, not all of them. Of 250,000 to 350,000 clones listed, roughly 85% are singletons. The material sequenced was peripheral blood. Every receptor here comes from a woman between 25 and 40 years old with active or convalescent COVID-19.

CDR3 sequence: CASSRGAGVVETQYF. The CDR3 nucleotides read TGTGCCAGCAGCCGGGGAGCGGGGGTGGTTGAGACCCAGTACTTC. The V and J genes are TRBV3-1 (or the pseudogene TRBV3-2) and TRBJ2-5; TRBD2 matches at 8 bases. Germline CDR1 LGHDT, CDR2 YNNKEL (reference sequence). This CDR3 is 15 amino acids long. Trimming at V came to 4 bases and at J to 5 bases, leaving 9 bases not matched to a gene.

The gene calls are TRBV6-6 and TRBJ1-1; tentatively, D is TRBD1 (5 bases). Germline CDR1 and CDR2: MNHNY and SVGAGI (reference sequence). The V end lost 7 bases, the J end lost 7 bases, and 19 bases lay between the germline ends. CDR3 length: 14 amino acids. DNA of the CDR3: TGTGCCAGCACCCCCAGGGCTCAGTCGCGTGAAGCTTTCTTT. Amino acids: CASTPRAQSREAFF.

The V gene is TRBV4-1, the J gene TRBJ1-3; unclear D gene. This CDR3 spans 13 amino acids. V gave up 4 bases and J gave up 0 bases, with 4 bases separating them. CDR1 and CDR2 from the germline V gene are MGHRA and YSYEKL. In DNA, the CDR3 is TGCGCCAGCAGCCCTACCTCTGGAAACACCATATATTTT. It encodes CASSPTSGNTIYF.

J is TRBJ1-6 and V is TRBV24-1; D perhaps matches TRBD1 (5 bases). The germline CDR1 and CDR2 sequences are KGHDR and SFDVKD. V was pared by 4 bases and J by 7 bases, with 10 bases between. The CDR3 has 14 residues. CDR3 nucleotides: TGTGCCACCAGTGAGGAGGGGCTAAATTCACCCCTCCACTTT. Translation gives CATSEEGLNSPLHF.

In its sample, this clone was seen once. Written as DNA, the CDR3 is TGTGCCAGCAGCTTAAGGCTAGCGGGGGCGGGAGGTGAGCAGTTCTTC. This codes for CASSLRLAGAGGEQFF. The rearrangement links TRBV7-2 to TRBJ2-1, with 10 nucleotides matching TRBD2. With 2 bases clipped from V and 9 bases from J, the junction kept 10 bases outside the gene matches. Germline CDR1 is SGHTA and CDR2 is FQGNSA. The CDR3 totals 16 residues.

The chain couples TRBV5-4 to TRBJ1-1; 7 nucleotides line up with TRBD1. CDR1 and CDR2 (germline): SGHNT, YYREEE (reference sequence). Trimming at V came to 3 bases and at J to 6 bases, leaving 8 bases not matched to a gene. The CDR3 has 14 amino acids. The CDR3 here is CASSSPGGRPEAFF. The CDR3 DNA reads TGTGCCAGCAGCTCCCCAGGGGGGAGGCCTGAAGCTTTCTTT.

CDR3 loop: CASSLSPGTLGEKLFF. The CDR3 DNA follows: TGCGCCAGCAGCTTGAGCCCCGGGACACTAGGTGAAAAACTGTTTTTT. The rearrangement links TRBV5-1 to TRBJ1-4, with D maybe TRBD1 (6 bases). CDR3 length: 16 amino acids. CDR1 and CDR2 from the germline V gene are SGHRS and YFSETQ. V was clipped by 1 base and J by 7 bases, with 17 bases between them.

The chain recombines TRBV19 with TRBJ1-1; the D gene is possibly TRBD1 (5 bases). Germline assignment: CDR1 LNHDA and CDR2 SQIVND (reference sequence). CDR3 length equals 15 residues. Trimming took 7 bases from V and 4 from J, leaving 19 bases between them. CDR3 in amino acids: CASTHWERGSTEAFF. CDR3 nucleotides: TGTGCCAGTACCCATTGGGAACGGGGGAGCACTGAAGCTTTCTTT.

This clone occurred a few times. The genes are TRBV19 and TRBJ1-6, with D perhaps TRBD1 (5 bases). CDR3 size: 15 residues. V was shortened by 3 bases and J by 4 bases, with 10 bases between the two germline ends. The germline V gene has CDR1 LNHDA and CDR2 SQIVND (reference sequence). The CDR3 nucleotides are TGTGCCAGTAGTATCACCGCAGGGTATAATTCACCCCTCCACTTT. The encoded protein is CASSITAGYNSPLHF.

V usage is TRBV4-3 and J usage is TRBJ2-7, with D tentatively TRBD1 (6 bases). With 3 bases removed from V and 5 bases from J, the gap between germline ends came to 17 bases. This CDR3 region has 15 residues. CDR1 and CDR2 from the germline V gene are LGHNA and YSLEER. CDR3 sequence reads: CASSQAFRGVNEQYF. For the CDR3, the DNA is TGCGCCAGCAGCCAGGCATTCAGGGGTGTAAACGAGCAGTACTTC.

This rearrangement joins TRBV7-8 to TRBJ1-6, with D unresolved. Germline V gene lookup returns CDR1 SGHVS and CDR2 FQNEAQ. CDR3 length: 16 amino acids. V lost 1 base to trimming and J lost 9 bases, with 16 bases between them. CDR3 DNA sequence: TGTGCCAGCAGCTTAGGAGTGGGCAGGCTAAGTTCACCCCTCCACTTT. Translation gives CASSLGVGRLSSPLHF.

This clone turned up a few times. The chain uses TRBV7-2 and TRBJ1-1; possibly TRBD1 for D (5 bases). Germline V lookup: CDR1 SGHTA, CDR2 FQGNSA. The CDR3 runs to 15 residues. Trimming removed 1 base from V and 5 bases from J, with 14 bases in between. The CDR3 loop reads CASSLVSGGRTEAFF. The CDR3 DNA reads as TGTGCCAGCAGCTTAGTGTCGGGGGGGAGGACTGAAGCTTTCTTT. Drawing the rest from reference TRBV7-2 and TRBJ1-1, the complete variable domain is GAGVSQSPSNKVTEKGKDVELRCDPISGHTALYWYRQSLGQGLEFLIYFQGNSAPDKSGLPSDRFSAERTGGSVSTLTIQRTQQEDSAVYLCASSLVSGGRTEAFFGQGTRLTVV.

V is TRBV6-5 and J is TRBJ1-3; D not resolved. The germline V gene has CDR1 MNHEY and CDR2 SVGAGI. The CDR3 loop spans 15 amino acids. V was clipped by 0 bases and J by 4 bases, with 10 bases between them. The CDR3 bases are TGTGCCAGCAGTTACTCCCGACTACTGGGAAACACCATATATTTT. Amino acids: CASSYSRLLGNTIYF.

V is TRBV24-1 and J is TRBJ1-5, with a possible D match to TRBD1 (6 bases). Trimming stripped 4 bases from V and 1 base from J, with 13 bases between. The CDR3 consists of 16 residues. Germline V lookup: CDR1 KGHDR, CDR2 SFDVKD. This chain's CDR3 is CATSDPLRGSNQPQHF. The DNA of the CDR3 is TGTGCCACCAGTGACCCTCTCAGGGGAAGCAATCAGCCCCAGCATTTT.

The CDR3 reads CSASLDGDNEQFF. The CDR3 region has the DNA TGCAGTGCTAGTCTAGACGGGGACAATGAGCAGTTCTTC. V gene TRBV20-1 combines with J gene TRBJ2-1, with D possibly matching TRBD2 (5 bases). Trimming removed 3 bases from V and 5 bases from J, with 11 bases in between. Germline CDR1 reads DFQATT; CDR2 reads SNEGSKA (reference sequence). The CDR3 extends over 13 amino acids.

J is TRBJ1-1 and V is TRBV5-1; perhaps TRBD1 as D (6 bases). V gave up 4 bases and J gave up 5 bases, with 12 bases separating them. Per the germline V gene, CDR1 is SGHRS and CDR2 is YFSETQ. The CDR3 consists of 13 residues. The CDR3 DNA is TGCGCCAGCAGCCCAGGGGTGGAAACTGAAGCTTTCTTT. Its translation is CASSPGVETEAFF.